The source of this T cell receptor beta chain is a study of regulatory T cells in long-lasting Graves disease. According to the study, TCR beta libraries were built with iRepertoire HTBI primers and CDR3-region Arm-PCR. TCRdb processed the multiplex PCR reads anew with MiXCR; each CDR3 protein has one entry. Seen here are about 220,000 distinct CDR3 sequences, 15% to 20% observed once, and the top ten hold around 11%. At least ten counts were recorded for this clonotype. Documented time point: newly diagnosed GD, antithyroid drugs for less than 3 months. The TCR library was made from RNA extracted from PBMCs. The same sample was also studied in work on T cells in Graves' hyperthyroidism and ophthalmopathy.

This TCR came from a young woman with Graves disease. Source: peripheral blood mononuclear cells (PBMCs), taken at new diagnosis, from a patient treated with antithyroid drugs.

DNA of the CDR3: TGTGCCAGTAGTATAGATCCCCTCGGGACAGGGGCTTACGGCTACACCTTC. Its translation is CASSIDPLGTGAYGYTF. The rearrangement joins TRBV19 to TRBJ1-2; 10 nucleotides match TRBD1. The germline CDR1 and CDR2 sequences are LNHDA and SQIVND (reference sequence). V trimming: 0 bases; J trimming: 8 bases; junction bases outside the gene matches: 12. There are 17 residues in the CDR3.